This T cell receptor (beta chain) derives from a study of response to subunit inactivated influenza vaccine. This CDR3 is 13 amino acids long. The germline V gene encodes CDR1 SGHRS and CDR2 YFSETQ. V was shortened by 5 bases and J by 8 bases, with 11 bases between the two germline ends. The sample holds many counts of this clonotype. TCRdb reprocessed the RT-PCR reads via MiXCR and lists one record per CDR3 protein. Among about 570,000 distinct CDR3 sequences listed, about 11% were seen once. The same data also went into a second study, on T cells expressing NK-cell markers. As that study records: TCR beta cDNA was made by 5'RACE template switching with UMIs. Among the eight sequenced donors, seven tested HCMV-seropositive and one tested seronegative. Whether expanded NKG2C-expressing T cell clones recognize HCMV is unknown.

This chain uses TRBV5-1 with TRBJ1-6; possibly TRBD1 for D (5 bases). This clonotype was sampled from a man aged 50 to 60 who received an inactivated influenza vaccine. The material sequenced was PBMCs from blood, taken on the day of vaccination. The CDR3 DNA sequence: TGCGCCAGCAGAGGTGTAGGGGATTCACCCCTCCACTTT. It specifies CASRGVGDSPLHF.